This T cell receptor (beta chain) was sequenced during a study of cytomegalovirus exposure and HLA in healthy donors. This PCR relied on a set of 60 Vbeta primers and 13 Jbeta primers. TCRdb keeps only in-frame clones here, not all; method: immunoSEQ multiplex PCR. The sample consists of fewer than 200,000 clones, 80% to 90% of them appearing once. Healthy bone marrow donors made up the cohort. This receptor was taken from a man younger than 35 in good health and CMV-seropositive. The sample taken for sequencing was PBMCs.

The CDR3 region is CAIQRNTEAFF. CDR3 in DNA: TGTGCCATCCAGCGGAACACTGAAGCTTTCTTT. The chain recombines TRBV11-3 with TRBJ1-1; D remains unclear. The CDR3 is 11 residues long. Trimming left V 10 bases short and J 1 base short, with 7 bases between. Germline CDR1 reads SGHNT; CDR2 reads YENEEA.